This T cell receptor (beta chain) was obtained from a study of OX40 agonist ivuxolimab in advanced cancers. Regarding the complete study: Ivuxolimab was an agonistic, fully human IgG2 monoclonal antibody directed against OX40 (CD134), a costimulatory receptor. Intravenous ivuxolimab was administered to patients every 2 weeks at six dose levels: 0.01, 0.1, 0.3, 1.5, 3 and 10 mg/kg. Of the approximately 54 dose-escalation patients, hepatocellular carcinoma was present in some 19, melanoma in approximately 15, renal cell carcinoma in 9 and head and neck cancer in 9. A male proportion of around 83% and a mean age of approximately 61 years, ranging from 23 to 79, were recorded for the dose-escalation cohort. Patients were allowed to have had prior anti-PD-1, anti-PD-L1 or anti-CTLA-4 therapy, and more than 30% of the dose-escalation patients had previously received checkpoint inhibitors. Partial responses occurred in three dose-escalation patients: two with cutaneous melanoma and one with hepatocellular carcinoma. Peripheral TCRbeta sequencing was intended to test whether TCR sequence diversity was altered and clonal T-cell expansion was caused by ivuxolimab. The paper reports the monotherapy dose-escalation portion (N of about 50 patients) of the phase I ivuxolimab trial. Broader findings and caveats from the paper: The antigen specificity of the peripheral T cells that underwent clonal expansion was not determined. In the 0.1-3.0 mg/kg groups, partial responders were among the patients with the lowest normalized peripheral clonal expansion, particularly in CD8+ T cells. After ivuxolimab, expanded clones were on average more numerous among CD8+ T cells than among CD4+ T cells. At doses of 0.1 to 3.0 mg/kg, clonal expansion of both CD4+ and CD8+ T cells in blood was seen between baseline and week 6. Low levels of normalized T-cell clonal expansion were also seen in some patients who did not respond.

A note on this clone: The antigen it binds to is not known. No much larger clonotype is one base removed from it; base qualities were not supplied.

To sequence the TCRbeta CDR3 region, genomic DNA was isolated from the sorted cells. TCRbeta CDR3 regions were sequenced using the immunoSEQ Assay. TCRdb's version of the immuneACCESS table is confined to in-frame rearrangements and falls short of the full clone set. An unresolved V gene accounts for under half of the shortfall where checked; the remainder is of unknown origin. The sample table contains 65,000 to 80,000 clones; only one count was recorded for less than 90% of them. Around 2.1% of the sample goes to the ten largest clones. V ends up 4 bases short and J 4 bases short, with an unmatched junction base count of 10. CDR1 and CDR2 were assigned from the germline V gene as SGHTS and YDEGEE. The CDR3 measures 15 amino acids from cysteine to phenylalanine. The read is trimmed to its CDR3 DNA, 45 bases read in frame from base 1. The trial excluded patients who had a history of autoimmune disease or who were on systemic immunosuppression. Peripheral blood for TCR sequencing was drawn from every dose cohort at baseline, at cycle 4 day 1 and at cycle 7 day 1. The samples were drawn from a first-in-human, open-label, multicenter phase I dose-escalation trial of ivuxolimab. Adults with locally advanced or metastatic melanoma, renal cell carcinoma, hepatocellular carcinoma or head and neck squamous cell carcinoma were enrolled in the trial. Before TCR sequencing, CD4+ T cells and CD8+ T cells from peripheral blood were sorted into separate populations.

The origin of this receptor is an adult with an advanced solid tumor such as melanoma, head and neck, liver or kidney cancer. In this chain, TRBV5-8 is recombined with TRBJ1-2; 7 bases in the middle match TRBD1. The source was CD4+ or CD8+ T cells sorted from blood, collected in a trial of the OX40 agonist ivuxolimab. CDR3 loop: CASSGEQGYSYGYTF. Read as DNA, the sequence is TGTGCCAGCAGCGGGGAACAGGGGTATAGCTATGGCTACACCTTC.